Presented here are 17 T cell receptor beta chains from one specimen sequenced in a study of cytomegalovirus exposure and HLA in healthy donors. The PCR had 60 Vbeta and 13 Jbeta primers. Generated by immunoSEQ multiplex PCR, the TCRdb table keeps only in-frame clones and is missing some. The data contain 100,000 to 150,000 clones, roughly four fifths of them singletons. Specimen: PBMCs. Source of these receptors: an older woman in good health and CMV-seropositive.

V gene TRBV28 combines with J gene TRBJ1-1; perhaps TRBD1 as D (6 bases). The CDR3 consists of 13 residues. The ends were cut back, 7 bases at V and 0 bases at J, with 9 bases in the middle. Per the germline V gene, CDR1 is MDHEN and CDR2 is SYDVKM. The CDR3 DNA follows: TGTGCCAGCACTGGACAGCTGAACACTGAAGCTTTCTTT. Protein product: CASTGQLNTEAFF.

The chain uses TRBV29-1 and TRBJ2-1, with 9 bases that match TRBD2. The CDR3 sequence is 15 residues long. With 5 bases clipped from V and 0 bases from J, the junction kept 5 bases outside the gene matches. Germline assignment: CDR1 SQVTM and CDR2 ANQGSEA. CDR3 sequence (DNA): TGCAGCGTTTTGGGCGGGGGGGCCTCCTACAATGAGCAGTTCTTC. It codes for CSVLGGGASYNEQFF.

This sequence joins TRBV29-1 and TRBJ2-2; D not certain. V was pared by 3 bases and J by 4 bases, with 6 bases between. Germline assignment: CDR1 SQVTM and CDR2 ANQGSEA. This CDR3 contains 12 residues. In nucleotides, the CDR3 is TGCAGCGTTGACTATCGCACCGGGGAGCTGTTTTTT. Protein: CSVDYRTGELFF.

This chain links TRBV27 with TRBJ2-5, with 7 bases identical to TRBD1. Per the germline V gene, CDR1 is MNHEY and CDR2 is SMNVEV (reference sequence). CDR3 length equals 14 residues. V gave up 2 bases and J gave up 6 bases; unmatched junction bases: 6. In DNA, the CDR3 is TGTGCCAGCAGTTTAAACAGGGGTAGAAAGACCCAGTACTTC. This gives the protein CASSLNRGRKTQYF.

The CDR3 DNA reads as TGTGCCAGCAGCTTAGGCGGAACAGGGATTGCTTTCTTT. Translating it yields CASSLGGTGIAFF. The rearrangement joins TRBV7-9 to TRBJ1-1; perhaps TRBD1 as D (6 bases). The V end was cut by 1 base, the J end by 11 bases, with 14 bases between. The CDR3 contains 13 residues. Germline CDR1 SEHNR, CDR2 FQNEAQ (reference sequence). Using reference TRBV7-9 and TRBJ1-1 for the parts outside the CDR3, the full variable domain is DTGVSQNPRHKITKRGQNVTFRCDPISEHNRLYWYRQTLGQGPEFLTYFQNEAQLEKSRLLSDRFSAERPKGSFSTLEIQRTEQGDSAMYLCASSLGGTGIAFFGQGTRLTVV.

The chain links TRBV11-2 to TRBJ1-3, with D unclear. V lost 3 bases to trimming and J lost 0 bases, with 3 bases between them. The CDR3 is 13 residues long. Germline V gene sequence: CDR1 SGHAT, CDR2 FQNNGV. The CDR3 DNA follows: TGTGCCAGCAGCTTTTACTCTGGAAACACCATATATTTT. Protein product: CASSFYSGNTIYF. Full variable domain (rest looked up from reference TRBV11-2 and TRBJ1-3): EAGVAQSPRYKIIEKRQSVAFWCNPISGHATLYWYQQILGQGPKLLIQFQNNGVVDDSQLPKDRFSAERLKGVDSTLKIQPAKLEDSAVYLCASSFYSGNTIYFGEGSWLTVV.

The chain carries TRBV15 and TRBJ1-1; D is ambiguous. The germline V and J ends were trimmed by 0 bases and 0 bases, with 8 bases remaining between them. The CDR3 spans 15 residues. Germline V gene data show CDR1 as LNHNV and CDR2 as YYDKDF (reference sequence). CDR3 nucleotides: TGTGCCACCAGCAGAGAATCTAGGCTGAACACTGAAGCTTTCTTT. As protein: CATSRESRLNTEAFF. Based on the CDR3 plus reference TRBV15 and TRBJ1-1, the full variable domain is DAMVIQNPRYQVTQFGKPVTLSCSQTLNHNVMYWYQQKSSQAPKLLFHYYDKDFNNEADTPDNFQSRRPNTSFCFLDIRSPGLGDTAMYLCATSRESRLNTEAFFGQGTRLTVV.

The chain employs TRBV11-2 and TRBJ2-7; 8 bases match TRBD2. V lost 8 bases and J lost 5; bases outside the gene matches: 8. Germline values: CDR1 SGHAT, CDR2 FQNNGV. The CDR3 is made up of 13 amino acids. CDR3: CASATGGPNEQYF. The CDR3 coding sequence is TGTGCCAGCGCCACGGGGGGGCCAAACGAGCAGTACTTC. The whole variable domain, filled in from reference TRBV11-2 and TRBJ2-7, reads EAGVAQSPRYKIIEKRQSVAFWCNPISGHATLYWYQQILGQGPKLLIQFQNNGVVDDSQLPKDRFSAERLKGVDSTLKIQPAKLEDSAVYLCASATGGPNEQYFGPGTRLTVT.

This rearrangement joins TRBV6-1 to TRBJ2-7; 10 bases fit TRBD2. The V gene's germline CDR1 is MNHNS and CDR2 SASEGT. This CDR3 has 16 amino acids. Trimming took 4 bases from V and 2 from J; bases not matched to a gene: 8. The CDR3 reads CASSGTSGPKAYEQYF. The CDR3 region has the DNA TGTGCCAGCAGTGGGACTAGCGGTCCCAAGGCCTACGAGCAGTACTTC.

The J gene is TRBJ2-1, the V gene TRBV11-3; 15 bases agree with TRBD2. This CDR3 spans 16 amino acids. CDR1 SGHNT and CDR2 YENEEA come from the germline V gene. V gave up 5 bases and J gave up 7 bases; unmatched junction bases: 6. This chain's CDR3 is CASSAGLAGGSNEQFF. CDR3 DNA: TGTGCCAGCAGCGCAGGACTAGCGGGAGGGTCGAATGAGCAGTTCTTC.

This clone was picked up one time. The chain couples TRBV6-5 to TRBJ1-2; TRBD1 matches 7 bases. Germline assignment: CDR1 MNHEY and CDR2 SVGAGI. The CDR3 spans 14 residues. With 8 bases clipped from V and 1 base from J, the junction kept 7 bases outside the gene matches. The CDR3 protein is CASGKGQDNYGYTF. The CDR3 coding sequence is TGTGCCAGCGGAAAAGGACAGGATAACTATGGCTACACCTTC.

The chain is built from TRBV14 and TRBJ1-2; 7 positions agree with TRBD1. From germline, CDR1 is SGHDN and CDR2 FVKESK. J was trimmed by 3 bases and V by 4 bases; bases with no gene match: 2. This CDR3 is built from 13 residues. The CDR3 nucleotides read TGTGCCAGCAGCCGAACAGGGGACTATGGCTACACCTTC. Protein: CASSRTGDYGYTF.

The table lists this clone with a few counts. The chain employs TRBV25-1 and TRBJ2-3, with D maybe TRBD2 (7 bases). The CDR3 runs to 15 residues. Germline V lookup: CDR1 MGHDK, CDR2 SYGVNS. The germline V and J ends were trimmed by 1 base and 4 bases, with 12 bases remaining between them. CDR3 nucleotide sequence: TGTGCCAGCAGTGAATCGGGCGGGGGCTCAGATACGCAGTATTTT. This codes for CASSESGGGSDTQYF.

The genes are TRBV7-2 and TRBJ2-7; D ambiguous. The germline V gene has CDR1 SGHTA and CDR2 FQGNSA. The CDR3 length is 11 residues. V was shortened by 8 bases and J by 0 bases, with 5 bases between the two germline ends. As DNA, the CDR3 is TGTGCCAGCCGGAGCTCCTACGAGCAGTACTTC. Protein sequence: CASRSSYEQYF.

The gene calls are TRBV7-2 and TRBJ2-7, with 8 positions matching TRBD1. The CDR3 runs 16 residues. CDR1 and CDR2 (germline): SGHTA, FQGNSA. V shed 4 bases, J shed 2 bases, and the junction held 10 bases outside the gene matches. DNA of the CDR3: TGTGCCAGCAGCTATACCGGGACAGGTGGTCCCTACGAGCAGTACTTC. Its translation: CASSYTGTGGPYEQYF. Together with reference TRBV7-2 and TRBJ2-7, the CDR3 gives the full variable domain: GAGVSQSPSNKVTEKGKDVELRCDPISGHTALYWYRQSLGQGLEFLIYFQGNSAPDKSGLPSDRFSAERTGGSVSTLTIQRTQQEDSAVYLCASSYTGTGGPYEQYFGPGTRLTVT.

This chain connects TRBV6-5 to TRBJ2-3, with TRBD2 matching over 8 bases. In germline, CDR1 is MNHEY, CDR2 SVGAGI. This CDR3 region has 14 residues. The V gene end was trimmed by 4 bases and the J gene end by 7 bases; junction bases not matched to a gene: 7. The DNA of the CDR3 is TGTGCCAGCAGTTCTCGGCGGGGGGTATATACGCAGTATTTT. Translating gives CASSSRRGVYTQYF.

The chain recombines TRBV7-3 with TRBJ2-2; TRBD1 might be the D (6 bases). The CDR3 contains 15 residues. Trimming took off 3 bases at V and 4 bases at J, with 12 bases between the two ends. Germline V gene sequence: CDR1 SGHTA, CDR2 FQGTGA. CDR3 amino acids: CASSLGARRTGELFF. CDR3 sequence (DNA): TGTGCCAGCAGCTTGGGGGCGCGGCGCACCGGGGAGCTGTTTTTT.